The T cell receptor beta chain under discussion was sequenced for a study of blood T cell repertoires in COVID-19. Methods used by the authors: How many nucleated cells were present was estimated from reference gene primer amplification. The method was immunoSEQ multiplex PCR; TCRdb's version includes in-frame clones alone and lacks a portion of them. The DNA gave D and trimming, while V, J and clone size come from that table. The sample holds around 330,000 clones, around 91% seen once. Per germline, CDR1 PRHDT and CDR2 FYEKMQ (reference sequence). The CDR3 is 12 residues long. V lost 1 base to trimming and J lost 8 bases, with 9 bases between them.

The origin of this receptor is a woman aged 40 to 50 who had recovered from COVID-19. This chain connects TRBV13 to TRBJ2-7; TRBD1 is a possible D gene (6 bases). The specimen sequenced was PBMCs or T cells enriched from blood (not recorded which). The CDR3 coding sequence is TGTGCCAGCAGCTTAGACAGGGACAAGCAGTACTTC. Its protein is CASSLDRDKQYF. The full variable domain, its missing parts supplied by reference TRBV13 and TRBJ2-7, is AAGVIQSPRHLIKEKRETATLKCYPIPRHDTVYWYQQGPGQDPQFLISFYEKMQSDKGSIPDRFSAQQFSDYHSELNMSSLELGDSALYFCASSLDRDKQYFGPGTRLTVT.